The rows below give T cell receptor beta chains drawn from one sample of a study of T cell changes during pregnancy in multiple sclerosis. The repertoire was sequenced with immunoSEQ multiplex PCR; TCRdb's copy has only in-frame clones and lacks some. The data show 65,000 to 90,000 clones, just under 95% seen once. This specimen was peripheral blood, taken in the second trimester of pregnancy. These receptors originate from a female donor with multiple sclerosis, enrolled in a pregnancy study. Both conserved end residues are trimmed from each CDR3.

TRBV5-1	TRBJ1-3	ASRVYSGNTIY
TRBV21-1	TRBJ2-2	ASSKTLTSGSPTGELF
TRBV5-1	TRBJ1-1	ASSLAGEHPRRTEAF
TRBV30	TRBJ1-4	AWGQYNEKLF
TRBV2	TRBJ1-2	ASTGQGGLGYT
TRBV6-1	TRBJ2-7	ASSEIGTGPYEQY
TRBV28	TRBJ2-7	ASSLGLGTGIHEQY
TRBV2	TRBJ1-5	ASSAGTRNQPQH
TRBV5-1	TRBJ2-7	ASSLVAGNSYEQY
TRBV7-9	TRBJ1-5	ASSLSAGNQPQH
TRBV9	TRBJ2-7	ASSATWAGGYEQY
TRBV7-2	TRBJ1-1	ASSSDRGWAEAF
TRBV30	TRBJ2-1	ARTGGFDNEQF
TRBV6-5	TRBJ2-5	ASNQFGDPQETQY
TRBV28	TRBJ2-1	ASRPPGQETYNEQF
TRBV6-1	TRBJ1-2	ASIVGGLFTYGYT